Below are 20 T cell receptor beta chains sequenced from a single sample in a study of blood T cell repertoires in COVID-19. TCRdb's copy holds only in-frame clones and misses some; the assay was immunoSEQ multiplex PCR. The data hold 100,000 to 150,000 clones, with approximately 81% observed a single time. Material for sequencing was peripheral blood. The receptor source for this set is a man aged 60-69 years with acute or convalescent COVID-19.

J is TRBJ2-7 and V is TRBV11-2; 10 nucleotides line up with TRBD2. With V trimmed by 1 base and J by 2 bases, 11 bases remained unmatched. This CDR3 has 18 residues. The germline gives CDR1 SGHAT, CDR2 FQNNGV. CDR3 sequence reads: CASSLVPSSGSRTYEQYF. Here the CDR3 DNA reads TGTGCCAGCAGCTTAGTTCCGTCTAGCGGGAGCCGTACCTACGAGCAGTACTTC.

A single count supports this clone. The CDR3: CASSRTGITEQFF. CDR3 nucleotides: TGTGCCAGCAGCAGAACAGGGATTACTGAGCAGTTCTTC. The genes are TRBV11-2 and TRBJ2-1, with D possibly being TRBD1 (6 bases). The V gene's germline CDR1 is SGHAT and CDR2 FQNNGV. V lost 5 bases, J lost 9 bases, and 14 bases lay in between. This CDR3 comprises 13 residues.

V is TRBV3-1 (or the pseudogene TRBV3-2) and J is TRBJ2-7; 9 positions agree with TRBD2. The CDR3 totals 16 residues. Germline CDR1 and CDR2: LGHDT and YNNKEL (reference sequence). The trim removed 0 bases at V and 5 bases at J, leaving 8 bases unmatched. The DNA of the CDR3 is TGTGCCAGCAGCCAAGATGTAATAGCGGGAGTCAACGAGCAGTACTTC. This sequence encodes CASSQDVIAGVNEQYF.

The CDR3 sequence is CASSGQGFNSPLHF. DNA of the CDR3: TGTGCCAGTAGCGGACAGGGTTTTAATTCACCCCTCCACTTT. The chain recombines TRBV19 with TRBJ1-6; 8 nucleotides match TRBD1. Germline lookup yields CDR1 LNHDA and CDR2 SQIVND (reference sequence). CDR3 length: 14 residues. The junction had 4 bases not matched to a gene; V was cut back by 6 bases and J by 6 bases.

This chain links TRBV2 with TRBJ2-2; 10 bases agree with TRBD1. This CDR3 is built from 15 residues. Germline V lookup: CDR1 SNHLY, CDR2 FYNNEI. With V trimmed by 5 bases and J by 3 bases, 3 bases remained unmatched. The CDR3 DNA is TGTGCCAGCAGTAGGACAGGGGGTTACACCGGGGAGCTGTTTTTT. It specifies CASSRTGGYTGELFF.

As regards this clone: The junction does not match germline at one end; this may be a read error. V usage is TRBV19 and J usage is TRBJ2-2, with 9 bases aligning to TRBD1. CDR1 and CDR2 from the germline V gene are LNHDA and SQIVND (reference sequence). The CDR3 sequence is 16 residues long. CDR3 residues: CASQPTGTGNSGELFF. CDR3 in DNA: TGTGCCAGCCAACCCACCGGGACAGGGAACTCCGGGGAGCTGTTTTTT.

This clone was counted once. J is TRBJ1-6 and V is TRBV11-2; D remains ambiguous. The CDR3 spans 15 residues. V lost 0 bases and J 6 bases, leaving 9 bases between the germline ends. The germline V gene encodes CDR1 SGHAT and CDR2 FQNNGV. CDR3 DNA sequence: TGTGCCAGCAGCTTAGAAAGGGAGTTTAATTCACCCCTCCACTTT. Amino acid sequence: CASSLEREFNSPLHF.

This chain connects TRBV18 to TRBJ2-7; 14 positions match TRBD2. V was clipped by 4 bases and J by 2 bases; unmatched bases: 1. This CDR3 is built from 15 residues. In germline, CDR1 is KGHSH, CDR2 LQKENI. The CDR3: CASSQGLAGAYEQYF. The CDR3 nucleotides read TGTGCCAGCTCACAGGGACTAGCGGGAGCCTACGAGCAGTACTTC. Based on the CDR3 plus reference TRBV18 and TRBJ2-7, the full variable domain is NAGVMQNPRHLVRRRGQEARLRCSPMKGHSHVYWYRQLPEEGLKFMVYLQKENIIDESGMPKERFSAEFPKEGPSILRIQQVVRGDSAAYFCASSQGLAGAYEQYFGPGTRLTVT.

The rearrangement links TRBV19 to TRBJ2-1; 13 bases line up with TRBD2. Losses at the gene ends were 5 bases for V and 3 bases for J; bases not matched to a gene: 4. The CDR3 length is 16 residues. CDR1 is LNHDA and CDR2 is SQIVND in the germline V gene (reference sequence). The CDR3 DNA sequence: TGTGCCAGTAGTCGACTAGCGGGAGGTCTCTACAATGAGCAGTTCTTC. It specifies CASSRLAGGLYNEQFF.

J is TRBJ2-7 and V is TRBV2; D may be TRBD1 (6 bases). This CDR3 has 14 residues. The germline CDR1 and CDR2 sequences are SNHLY and FYNNEI. Trimming took 4 bases from V and 1 from J, leaving 11 bases between them. The CDR3 loop is CASSVGGPSYEQYF. The CDR3 coding sequence is TGTGCCAGCAGTGTAGGGGGACCGTCCTACGAGCAGTACTTC.

CDR3 region: CASSQGTGAFNMNTEAFF. The CDR3 DNA reads TGCGCCAGCAGCCAAGGGACAGGGGCGTTTAACATGAACACTGAAGCTTTCTTT. The chain combines TRBV4-1 with TRBJ1-1; 9 bases fit TRBD1. Germline V gives CDR1 MGHRA, CDR2 YSYEKL. The CDR3 runs 18 residues. With V trimmed by 1 base and J by 0 bases, 9 bases remained unmatched.

This chain joins TRBV19 and TRBJ1-2, with 12 positions matching TRBD1. This CDR3 contains 14 residues. After removal of 5 bases from V and 8 bases from J, the junction contained 6 bases not matched to a gene. Per the germline V gene, CDR1 is LNHDA and CDR2 is SQIVND (reference sequence). The CDR3 DNA is TGTGCCAGTAGTTCTCGGGACAGGGGGCAAGGCTACACCTTC. As protein: CASSSRDRGQGYTF.

The CDR3 nucleotides read TGTGCCAGCGGAACCACAGGGGGCGACTACACCTTC. This translates into CASGTTGGDYTF. This sequence joins TRBV5-6 and TRBJ1-2, with TRBD1 identical over 9 bases. The trim removed 7 bases at V and 10 bases at J, leaving 8 bases unmatched. The CDR3 spans 12 residues. Germline CDR1 SGHDT, CDR2 YYEEEE.

The chain has TRBV12-3 or TRBV12-4 and TRBJ2-1; D possibly corresponds to TRBD2 (7 bases). This CDR3 has 12 amino acids. The germline V and J ends were trimmed by 3 bases and 14 bases, with 14 bases remaining between them. CDR3 residues: CASSFRGAVEFF. CDR3 DNA: TGTGCCAGCAGTTTTCGGGGGGCCGTGGAGTTCTTC.

The chain joins TRBV6-4 to TRBJ1-2; 12 nucleotides match TRBD1. CDR3 size: 18 residues. Germline values: CDR1 MRHNA, CDR2 SNTAGT. V gave up 10 bases and J gave up 9 bases; unmatched junction bases: 24. The CDR3 region has the DNA TGTGCCACCAACACCACTCCTACTAGACGGGACAGGGGGCCGAGCTACACCTTC. It codes for CATNTTPTRRDRGPSYTF.

This clone was recorded once. The chain employs TRBV5-1 and TRBJ2-1; a weak D match, TRBD1 (5 bases). Germline values: CDR1 SGHRS, CDR2 YFSETQ. V dropped 4 bases and J dropped 0 bases, with 11 bases sitting between them. The CDR3 sequence is 15 residues long. The CDR3 DNA is TGCGCCAGCAGCCTGGACCAGGGCTCCTACAATGAGCAGTTCTTC. It yields the protein CASSLDQGSYNEQFF.

V and J are TRBV21-1 and TRBJ2-5; the DNA was not compared with TRBD1, the D call given in the table. TRBV21-1 is a recognized pseudogene. The CDR3 has 12 amino acids. CDR3 amino acids: CASRSTEETQYF. Written as DNA, the CDR3 is TGTGCCAGCAGATCAACAGAAGAGACCCAGTACTTC.

This clone has only a few counts. The genes are TRBV7-9 and TRBJ1-2, with TRBD1 matching 8 bases. Trimming removed 1 base from V and 6 bases from J; junction bases left unmatched: 16. Germline assignment: CDR1 SEHNR and CDR2 FQNEAQ (reference sequence). The CDR3 spans 18 residues. The CDR3 region has the DNA TGTGCCAGCAGCTTAGGGGGACCGGACAGGGTCCTTCCCCATGGCTACACCTTC. Protein: CASSLGGPDRVLPHGYTF.

The CDR3 reads CASSETFTTQPQHF. The CDR3 bases are TGTGCCAGCAGTGAAACTTTTACCACTCAGCCCCAGCATTTT. V usage is TRBV6-1 and J usage is TRBJ1-5, with D unclear. In germline, CDR1 is MNHNS, CDR2 SASEGT. The CDR3 consists of 14 residues. Deletions cut 2 bases from V and 6 bases from J, with 11 bases between.

This clone was found a few times. The chain joins TRBV7-3 to TRBJ2-3; D is perhaps TRBD2 (6 bases). The V end lost 3 bases, the J end lost 2 bases, and 9 bases lay between the germline ends. The germline V gene encodes CDR1 SGHTA and CDR2 FQGTGA. CDR3 length equals 14 residues. CDR3 coding DNA: TGTGCCAGCAGCTTCGCGGGACCCACAGATACGCAGTATTTT. This sequence encodes CASSFAGPTDTQYF.